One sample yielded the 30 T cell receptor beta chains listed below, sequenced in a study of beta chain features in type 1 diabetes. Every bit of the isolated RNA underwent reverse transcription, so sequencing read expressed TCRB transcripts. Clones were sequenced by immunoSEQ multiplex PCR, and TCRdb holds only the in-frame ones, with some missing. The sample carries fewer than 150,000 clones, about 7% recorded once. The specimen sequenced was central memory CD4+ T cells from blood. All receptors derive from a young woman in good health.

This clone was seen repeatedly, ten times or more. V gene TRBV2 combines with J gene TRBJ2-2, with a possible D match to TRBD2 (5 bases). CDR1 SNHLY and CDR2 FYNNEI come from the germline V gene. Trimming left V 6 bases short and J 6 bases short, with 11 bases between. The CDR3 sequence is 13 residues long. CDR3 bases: TGTGCCAGCAGACTAGACTCCGCCGGGGAGCTGTTTTTT. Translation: CASRLDSAGELFF.

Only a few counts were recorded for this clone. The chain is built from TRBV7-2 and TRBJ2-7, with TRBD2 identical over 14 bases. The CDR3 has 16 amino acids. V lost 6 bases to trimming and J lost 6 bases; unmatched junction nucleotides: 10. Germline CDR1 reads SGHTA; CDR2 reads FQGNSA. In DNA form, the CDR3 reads TGTGCCAGCAGGCAGATGACTAGCGGGAGGGTTCCCGAGCAGTACTTC. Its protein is CASRQMTSGRVPEQYF.

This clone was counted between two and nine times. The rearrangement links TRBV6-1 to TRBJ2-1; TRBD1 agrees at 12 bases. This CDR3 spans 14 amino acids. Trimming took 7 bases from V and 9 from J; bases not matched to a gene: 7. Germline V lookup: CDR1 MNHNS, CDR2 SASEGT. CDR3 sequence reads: CASIRDRGLGEQFF. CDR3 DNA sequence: TGTGCCAGCATTCGGGACAGGGGGCTTGGTGAGCAGTTCTTC.

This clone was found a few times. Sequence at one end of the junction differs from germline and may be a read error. The CDR3 loop is CPRQGNTGELFF. CDR3 in DNA: TGTCCCAGACAGGGGAACACCGGGGAGCTGTTTTTT. The chain is built from TRBV6-1 and TRBJ2-2, with 7 bases matching TRBD1. The CDR3 is 12 residues long. From germline, CDR1 is MNHNS and CDR2 SASEGT.

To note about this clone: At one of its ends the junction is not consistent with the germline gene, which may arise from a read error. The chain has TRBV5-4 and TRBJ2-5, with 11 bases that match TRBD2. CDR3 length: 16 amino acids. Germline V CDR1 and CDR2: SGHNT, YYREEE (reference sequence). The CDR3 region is CASSRSTSGSGETQYF. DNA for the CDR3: TGCGCCAGCAGCCGGTCCACTAGCGGGAGCGGGGAGACCCAGTACTTC.

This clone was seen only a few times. The CDR3 coding sequence is TGTGCCAGCAGCTTGGAGTACCAAGAGACCCAGTACTTC. It yields the protein CASSLEYQETQYF. This chain joins TRBV7-2 and TRBJ2-5, with D unresolved. The CDR3 is 13 amino acids. V was clipped by 3 bases and J by 0 bases, with 5 bases between them. Germline assignment: CDR1 SGHTA and CDR2 FQGNSA. Together with reference TRBV7-2 and TRBJ2-5, the CDR3 gives the full variable domain: GAGVSQSPSNKVTEKGKDVELRCDPISGHTALYWYRQSLGQGLEFLIYFQGNSAPDKSGLPSDRFSAERTGGSVSTLTIQRTQQEDSAVYLCASSLEYQETQYFGPGTRLLVL.

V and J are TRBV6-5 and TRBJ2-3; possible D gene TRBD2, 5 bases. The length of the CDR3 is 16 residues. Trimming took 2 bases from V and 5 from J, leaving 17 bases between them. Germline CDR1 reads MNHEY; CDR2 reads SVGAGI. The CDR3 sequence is CASSYGPGKGGDTQYF. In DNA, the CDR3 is TGTGCCAGCAGTTACGGTCCCGGGAAAGGTGGAGATACGCAGTATTTT.

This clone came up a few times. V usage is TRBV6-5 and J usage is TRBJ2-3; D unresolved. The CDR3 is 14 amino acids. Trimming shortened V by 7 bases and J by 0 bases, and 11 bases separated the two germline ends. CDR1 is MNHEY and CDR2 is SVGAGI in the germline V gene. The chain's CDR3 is CASTPSVSTDTQYF. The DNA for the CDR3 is TGTGCCAGCACTCCCTCGGTTAGCACAGATACGCAGTATTTT.

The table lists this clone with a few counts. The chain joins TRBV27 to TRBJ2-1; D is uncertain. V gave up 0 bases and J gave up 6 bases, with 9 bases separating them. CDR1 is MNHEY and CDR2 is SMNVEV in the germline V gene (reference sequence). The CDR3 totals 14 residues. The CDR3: CASSLSAPFNEQFF. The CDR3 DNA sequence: TGTGCCAGCAGTTTATCGGCCCCGTTCAATGAGCAGTTCTTC.

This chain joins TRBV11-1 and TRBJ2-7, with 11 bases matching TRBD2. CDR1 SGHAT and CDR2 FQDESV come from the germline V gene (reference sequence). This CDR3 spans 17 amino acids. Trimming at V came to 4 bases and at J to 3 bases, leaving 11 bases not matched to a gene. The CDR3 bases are TGTGCCAGCAGCTCCACCCCCGGGACTAGCGGCATCTACGAGCAGTACTTC. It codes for CASSSTPGTSGIYEQYF.

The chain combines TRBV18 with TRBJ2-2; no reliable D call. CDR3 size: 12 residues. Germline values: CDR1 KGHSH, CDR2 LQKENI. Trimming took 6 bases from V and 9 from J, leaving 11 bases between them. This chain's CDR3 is CASSSVERELFF. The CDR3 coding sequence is TGTGCCAGCTCCTCCGTCGAGAGGGAGCTGTTTTTT.

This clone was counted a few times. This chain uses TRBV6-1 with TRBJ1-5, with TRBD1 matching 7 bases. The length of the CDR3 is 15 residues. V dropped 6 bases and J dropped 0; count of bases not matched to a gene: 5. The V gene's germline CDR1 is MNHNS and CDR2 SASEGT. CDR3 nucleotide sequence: TGTGCCAGCAGAAACGGACAGGTTAGCAATCAGCCCCAGCATTTT. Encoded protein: CASRNGQVSNQPQHF.

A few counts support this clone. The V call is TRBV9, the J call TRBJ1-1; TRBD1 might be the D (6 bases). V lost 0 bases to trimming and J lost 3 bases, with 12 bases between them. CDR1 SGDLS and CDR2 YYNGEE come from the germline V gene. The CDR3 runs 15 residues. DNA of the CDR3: TGTGCCAGCAGCGTAGGTATAGCAGGGGACACTGAAGCTTTCTTT. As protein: CASSVGIAGDTEAFF.

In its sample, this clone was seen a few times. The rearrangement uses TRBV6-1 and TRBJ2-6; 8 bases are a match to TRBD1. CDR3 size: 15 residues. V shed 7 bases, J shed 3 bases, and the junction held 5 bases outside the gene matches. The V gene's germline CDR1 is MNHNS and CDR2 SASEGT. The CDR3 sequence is CASNPDRGGANVLTF. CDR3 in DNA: TGTGCCAGCAATCCAGACAGGGGTGGGGCCAACGTCCTGACTTTC.

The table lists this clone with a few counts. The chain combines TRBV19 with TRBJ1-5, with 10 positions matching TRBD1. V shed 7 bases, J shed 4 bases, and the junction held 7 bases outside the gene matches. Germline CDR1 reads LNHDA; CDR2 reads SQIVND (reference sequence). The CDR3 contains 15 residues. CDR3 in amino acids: CASITPGQGNQPQHF. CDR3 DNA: TGTGCCAGTATCACTCCGGGACAGGGGAATCAGCCCCAGCATTTT.

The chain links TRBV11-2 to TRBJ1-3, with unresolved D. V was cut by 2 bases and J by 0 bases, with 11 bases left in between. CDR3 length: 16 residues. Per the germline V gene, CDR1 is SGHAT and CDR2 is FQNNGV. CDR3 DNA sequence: TGTGCCAGCAGCTTAAGTGCCGGAGGCTCTGGAAACACCATATATTTT. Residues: CASSLSAGGSGNTIYF. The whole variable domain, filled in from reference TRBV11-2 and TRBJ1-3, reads EAGVAQSPRYKIIEKRQSVAFWCNPISGHATLYWYQQILGQGPKLLIQFQNNGVVDDSQLPKDRFSAERLKGVDSTLKIQPAKLEDSAVYLCASSLSAGGSGNTIYFGEGSWLTVV.

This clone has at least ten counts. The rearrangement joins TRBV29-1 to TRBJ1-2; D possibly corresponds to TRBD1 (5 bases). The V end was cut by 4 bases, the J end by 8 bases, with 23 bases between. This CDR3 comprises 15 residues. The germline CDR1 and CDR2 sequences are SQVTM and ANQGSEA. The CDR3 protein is CSVGPLGGPGEGYTF. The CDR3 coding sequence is TGCAGCGTTGGCCCCCTAGGCGGGCCGGGGGAGGGCTACACCTTC.

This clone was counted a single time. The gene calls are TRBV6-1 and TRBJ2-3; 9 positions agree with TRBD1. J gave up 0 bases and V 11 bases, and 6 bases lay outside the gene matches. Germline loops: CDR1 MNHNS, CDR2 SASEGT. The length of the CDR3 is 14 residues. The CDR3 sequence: CAGGTGSSTDTQYF. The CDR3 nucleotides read TGTGCCGGGGGGACAGGGTCCAGCACAGATACGCAGTATTTT.

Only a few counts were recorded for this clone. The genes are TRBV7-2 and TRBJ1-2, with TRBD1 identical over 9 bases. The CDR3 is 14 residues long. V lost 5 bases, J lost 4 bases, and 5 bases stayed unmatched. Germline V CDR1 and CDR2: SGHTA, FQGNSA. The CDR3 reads CASSTGQGGYGYTF. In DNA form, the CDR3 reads TGTGCCAGCAGCACGGGACAGGGAGGCTATGGCTACACCTTC.

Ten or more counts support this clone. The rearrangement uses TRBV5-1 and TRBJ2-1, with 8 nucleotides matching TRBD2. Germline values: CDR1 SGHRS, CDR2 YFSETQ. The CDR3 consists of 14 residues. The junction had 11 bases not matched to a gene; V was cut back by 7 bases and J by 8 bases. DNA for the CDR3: TGCGCCAGCTCGCCGGGAGGGCCCACCGATGAGCAGTTCTTC. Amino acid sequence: CASSPGGPTDEQFF. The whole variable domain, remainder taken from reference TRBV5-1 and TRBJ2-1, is KAGVTQTPRYLIKTRGQQVTLSCSPISGHRSVSWYQQTPGQGLQFLFEYFSETQRNKGNFPGRFSGRQFSNSRSEMNVSTLELGDSALYLCASSPGGPTDEQFFGPGTRLTVL.

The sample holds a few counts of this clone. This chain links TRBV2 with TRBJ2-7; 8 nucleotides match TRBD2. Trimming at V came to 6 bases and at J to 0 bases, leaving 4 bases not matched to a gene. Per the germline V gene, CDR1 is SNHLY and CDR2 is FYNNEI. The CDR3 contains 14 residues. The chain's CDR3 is CASRRLASSYEQYF. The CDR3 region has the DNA TGTGCCAGCAGACGACTAGCGAGCTCCTACGAGCAGTACTTC.

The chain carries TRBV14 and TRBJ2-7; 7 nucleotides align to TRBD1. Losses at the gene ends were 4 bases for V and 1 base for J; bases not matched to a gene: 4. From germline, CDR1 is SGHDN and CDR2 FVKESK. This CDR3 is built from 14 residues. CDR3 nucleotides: TGTGCCAGCAGCCGGGGACAGATGTCCTACGAGCAGTACTTC. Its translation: CASSRGQMSYEQYF.

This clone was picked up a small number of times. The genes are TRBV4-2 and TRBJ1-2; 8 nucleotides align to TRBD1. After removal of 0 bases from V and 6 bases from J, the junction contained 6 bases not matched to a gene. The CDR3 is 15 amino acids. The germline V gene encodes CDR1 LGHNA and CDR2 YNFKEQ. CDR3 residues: CASSQEGAGGHGYTF. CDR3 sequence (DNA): TGTGCCAGCAGCCAAGAGGGCGCAGGGGGCCATGGCTACACCTTC.

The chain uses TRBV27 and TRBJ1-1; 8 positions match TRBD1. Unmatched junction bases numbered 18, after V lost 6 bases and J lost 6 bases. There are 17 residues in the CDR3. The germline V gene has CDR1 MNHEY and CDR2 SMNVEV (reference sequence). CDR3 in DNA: TGTGCCAGCAGCCGAGTGGTCGACAGGGGAAAAACCTCTGAAGCTTTCTTT. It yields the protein CASSRVVDRGKTSEAFF.

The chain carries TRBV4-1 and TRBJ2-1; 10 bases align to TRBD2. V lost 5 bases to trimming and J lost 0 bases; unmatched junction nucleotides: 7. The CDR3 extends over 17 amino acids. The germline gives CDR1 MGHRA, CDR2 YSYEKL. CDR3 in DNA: TGCGCCAGCAGCGTTCGGACTAGCGGTTCCTCCTACAATGAGCAGTTCTTC. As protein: CASSVRTSGSSYNEQFF.

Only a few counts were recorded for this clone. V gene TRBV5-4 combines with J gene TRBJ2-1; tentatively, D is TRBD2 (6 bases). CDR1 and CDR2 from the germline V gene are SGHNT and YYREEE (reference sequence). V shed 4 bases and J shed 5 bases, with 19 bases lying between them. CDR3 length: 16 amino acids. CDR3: CASSPTLAGFDNEQFF. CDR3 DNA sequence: TGTGCCAGCAGCCCAACCTTGGCGGGATTTGACAATGAGCAGTTCTTC. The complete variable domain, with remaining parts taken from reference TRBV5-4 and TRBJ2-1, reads ETGVTQSPTHLIKTRGQQVTLRCSSQSGHNTVSWYQQALGQGPQFIFQYYREEENGRGNFPPRFSGLQFPNYSSELNVNALELDDSALYLCASSPTLAGFDNEQFFGPGTRLTVL.

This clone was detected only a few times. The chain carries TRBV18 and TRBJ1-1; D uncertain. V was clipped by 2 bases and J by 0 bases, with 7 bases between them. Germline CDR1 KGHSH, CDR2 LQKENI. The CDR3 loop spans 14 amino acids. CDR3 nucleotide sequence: TGTGCCAGCTCACCAGCAAACATGAACACTGAAGCTTTCTTT. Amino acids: CASSPANMNTEAFF.

In DNA, the CDR3 is TGTGCCAGCAGCTTGACAGGGGTTGGCGGGGAGCTGTTTTTT. This translates into CASSLTGVGGELFF. The V and J genes are TRBV7-3 and TRBJ2-2, with 8 bases matching TRBD1. The CDR3 spans 14 residues. Per germline, CDR1 SGHTA and CDR2 FQGTGA. V trimming: 3 bases; J trimming: 7 bases; junction bases outside the gene matches: 4.

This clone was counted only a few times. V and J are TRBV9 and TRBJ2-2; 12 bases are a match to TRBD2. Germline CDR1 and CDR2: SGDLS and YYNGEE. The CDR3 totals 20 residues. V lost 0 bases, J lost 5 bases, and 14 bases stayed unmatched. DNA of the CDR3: TGTGCCAGCAGCGTAGGTTCGTTTGGACTAGCGGGATTTGGTACCGGGGAGCTGTTTTTT. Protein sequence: CASSVGSFGLAGFGTGELFF.

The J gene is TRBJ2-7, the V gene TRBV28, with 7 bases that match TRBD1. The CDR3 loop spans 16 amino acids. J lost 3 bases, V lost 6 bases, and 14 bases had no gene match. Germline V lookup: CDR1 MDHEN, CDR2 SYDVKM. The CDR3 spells CASRSGTAKRFYEQYF. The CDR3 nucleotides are TGTGCCAGCAGATCCGGGACAGCTAAAAGATTCTACGAGCAGTACTTC.